Below, 9 T cell receptor beta chains from the same sample are listed, as sequenced in a study of T-cell reconstitution after alpha-beta-depleted transplantation in children. Preparation of the TCRbeta library was carried out with unique molecular identifiers. One entry per CDR3 protein, called by TCRdb with MiXCR from the PCR reads. The sample records approximately 290,000 distinct CDR3 sequences, more than 9% being singletons. This sample comprised peripheral blood, obtained 180 days after TCRalphabeta/CD19-depleted stem cell transplant. The receptor set was obtained from a male patient between 2 and 9 years old who had a stem cell transplant for chronic granulomatous disease, so the T cells may come from the graft donor.

This clonotype was observed at least ten times. The chain has TRBV20-1 and TRBJ2-3; 8 nucleotides line up with TRBD2. The CDR3 length is 16 residues. Germline CDR1 DFQATT, CDR2 SNEGSKA (reference sequence). The ends lost 1 base at V and 2 bases at J; junction bases unmatched: 8. CDR3: CSARVLAGGYTDTQYF. CDR3 bases: TGCAGTGCTAGAGTATTGGCGGGGGGATACACAGATACGCAGTATTTT.

The chain joins TRBV12-3 or TRBV12-4 to TRBJ1-4; D is unresolved. This CDR3 has 14 residues. V dropped 2 bases and J dropped 4 bases, with 8 bases sitting between them. CDR3 sequence: CASSLREFNEKLFF. CDR3 coding DNA: TGTGCCAGCAGTTTACGGGAGTTTAATGAAAAACTGTTTTTT.

This clonotype was seen repeatedly, ten times or more. The chain combines TRBV7-2 with TRBJ2-7; D possibly corresponds to TRBD1 (5 bases). This CDR3 has 13 amino acids. CDR1 and CDR2 from the germline V gene are SGHTA and FQGNSA. Trimming left V 3 bases short and J 2 bases short, with 8 bases between. CDR3 in amino acids: CASSFRGPYEQYF. CDR3 in DNA: TGTGCCAGCAGCTTTAGGGGCCCCTACGAGCAGTACTTC.

With respect to this clonotype: This could be a read error, since a much larger clone is one nucleotide away. The chain carries TRBV5-1 and TRBJ2-5; 11 bases map to TRBD2. Trimming took 2 bases from V and 1 from J; bases not matched to a gene: 10. CDR1 and CDR2 (germline): SGHRS, YFSETQ. The CDR3 totals 18 residues. CDR3 amino acids: CASSFLSSGRTFQETQYF. For the CDR3, the DNA is TGCGCCAGCAGCTTTTTGTCTAGCGGGAGGACATTCCAAGAGACCCAGTACTTC.

This clonotype has at least ten counts. J is TRBJ1-5 and V is TRBV29-1; D possibly corresponds to TRBD1 (5 bases). Between the trimmed V and J ends, which lost 6 bases and 6 bases, there was a span of 12 bases. This CDR3 is 12 amino acids long. Germline V gene data show CDR1 as SQVTM and CDR2 as ANQGSEA. In DNA form, the CDR3 reads TGCAGCGTGGAGCAGGGAAGTCAGCCCCAGCATTTT. This codes for CSVEQGSQPQHF.

This clonotype was counted ten times or more. The genes are TRBV12-3 or TRBV12-4 and TRBJ1-6, with TRBD1 as a possible D gene (6 bases). CDR3 size: 15 residues. The V end was cut by 1 base, the J end by 9 bases, with 13 bases between. CDR3 DNA: TGTGCCAGCAGTTTAGGGGGGGCGCCTATTTCACCCCTCCACTTT. Protein sequence: CASSLGGAPISPLHF.

This clonotype was detected many times. CDR3 amino acids: CASSPLHRDSYEQYF. CDR3 sequence (DNA): TGTGCCAGCTCACCACTGCATCGGGACAGCTACGAGCAGTACTTC. V gene TRBV18 combines with J gene TRBJ2-7; TRBD1 aligns across 7 bases. The CDR3 totals 15 residues. Germline V gene lookup returns CDR1 KGHSH and CDR2 LQKENI. The trim removed 1 base at V and 3 bases at J, leaving 6 bases unmatched.

This clonotype has a count of ten or more. The CDR3 protein is CASSWQGGTEAFF. The CDR3 bases are TGTGCCAGCAGTTGGCAGGGGGGGACTGAAGCTTTCTTT. J is TRBJ1-1 and V is TRBV27, with 7 bases lining up with TRBD1. Germline loops: CDR1 MNHEY, CDR2 SMNVEV (reference sequence). The CDR3 runs to 13 residues. The ends lost 4 bases at V and 5 bases at J; junction bases unmatched: 4.

This clonotype was recorded many times. V and J are TRBV28 and TRBJ1-5; D is unclear. V dropped 4 bases and J dropped 3 bases, with 13 bases sitting between them. The CDR3 sequence is 15 residues long. Germline V CDR1 and CDR2: MDHEN, SYDVKM. This CDR3 is CASSSSRVLNQPQHF. DNA for the CDR3: TGTGCCAGCAGTTCCTCCCGGGTCCTCAATCAGCCCCAGCATTTT. The full variable domain, in which reference TRBV28 and TRBJ1-5 provide the parts outside the CDR3, is DVKVTQSSRYLVKRTGEKVFLECVQDMDHENMFWYRQDPGLGLRLIYFSYDVKMKEKGDIPEGYSVSREKKERFSLILESASTNQTSMYLCASSSSRVLNQPQHFGDGTRLSIL.